The 4 T cell receptor beta chains below come from one sample, sequenced in a study of blood T cell repertoires in COVID-19. Generated by immunoSEQ multiplex PCR, the TCRdb table keeps only in-frame clones and is missing some. The table records just under 65,000 clones, around four fifths of them present only once. The material sequenced was peripheral blood. Every receptor here comes from a man aged 60-69 years with COVID-19, enrolled during active disease.

The CDR3 nucleotides are TGTGCCAGTAGTCCGGACAGGGCGGGCACCGGGGAGCTGTTTTTT. It specifies CASSPDRAGTGELFF. The rearrangement uses TRBV19 and TRBJ2-2; TRBD1 aligns across 8 bases. This CDR3 is 15 amino acids long. The junction had 6 bases not matched to a gene; V was cut back by 5 bases and J by 4 bases. The V gene's germline CDR1 is LNHDA and CDR2 SQIVND (reference sequence). The entire variable domain, with the rest obtained from reference TRBV19 and TRBJ2-2, is as follows: DGGITQSPKYLFRKEGQNVTLSCEQNLNHDAMYWYRQDPGQGLRLIYYSQIVNDFQKGDIAEGYSVSREKKESFPLTVTSAQKNPTAFYLCASSPDRAGTGELFFGEGSRLTVL.

This chain joins TRBV20-1 and TRBJ2-1; 9 bases are shared with TRBD2. The CDR3 is 14 amino acids. Trimming at V came to 3 bases and at J to 7 bases, leaving 7 bases not matched to a gene. Germline CDR1 reads DFQATT; CDR2 reads SNEGSKA (reference sequence). The CDR3 protein is CSASARGGSNEQFF. CDR3 bases: TGCAGTGCTAGTGCGCGGGGGGGCTCTAATGAGCAGTTCTTC.

V usage is TRBV19 and J usage is TRBJ2-1; D is unresolved. The germline V gene has CDR1 LNHDA and CDR2 SQIVND (reference sequence). The CDR3 has 16 amino acids. V lost 5 bases, J lost 0 bases, and 14 bases lay in between. CDR3 nucleotide sequence: TGTGCCAGTAGTGTCCTAGATATGTTCTCCTACAATGAGCAGTTCTTC. Translating it yields CASSVLDMFSYNEQFF.

This rearrangement joins TRBV11-2 to TRBJ2-2, with 7 bases fitting TRBD1. The CDR3 runs 13 residues. Germline V gene sequence: CDR1 SGHAT, CDR2 FQNNGV. V lost 3 bases to trimming and J lost 5 bases; unmatched junction nucleotides: 0. CDR3 in DNA: TGTGCCAGCAGCTTGGGACAGACCGGGGAGCTGTTTTTT. It is translated as CASSLGQTGELFF.